The clone carrying this TCR beta chain was counted once. Its antigen remains unidentified. The data originate from a study of cytomegalovirus exposure and HLA in healthy donors. Study-wide points: Earlier analysis found most TCR beta V segments productive about 87% or about 30% of the time. Reports credit the classifier with highly specific, highly sensitive diagnosis of cytomegalovirus status. Most subjects' HLA-A and HLA-B alleles were reportedly predicted from TCR beta sequences.

The CDR3 has 12 residues. V lost 6 bases, J lost 12 bases, and 15 bases lay in between. The germline CDR1 and CDR2 sequences are SGHVS and FQNEAQ. The primer mix had 60 Vbeta and 13 Jbeta primers. Profiling relied on immunoSEQ multiplex PCR, and the TCRdb table lists in-frame clones only, not all of them. The sample shows some 160,000 clones, over 70% of them seen only once. Sequencing used PBMCs. The source of this sequence is a woman aged 18-29 years in good health and CMV-seronegative. V and J are TRBV7-8 and TRBJ2-4; D might be TRBD2 (6 bases). In DNA, the CDR3 is TGTGCCAGCAGTCCAAGCGCCGGGAGTCAGTACTTC. This sequence encodes CASSPSAGSQYF.